Each of the 32 T cell receptor beta chains below was sequenced from the same sample in a study of technical replicates of blood from a few donors. Produced via immunoSEQ multiplex PCR; TCRdb's table is partial and in-frame only. The sample lists about 80,000 clones, 85% to 95% occurring once. Input material: T cells isolated from PBMCs. The receptors originated from a human donor in good health.

V and J are TRBV14 and TRBJ1-2; TRBD1 matches 9 bases. This CDR3 is 14 amino acids long. CDR1 SGHDN and CDR2 FVKESK come from the germline V gene. With V trimmed by 2 bases and J by 8 bases, 6 bases remained unmatched. CDR3 sequence: CASSQTGDRDGYTF. The CDR3 nucleotides read TGTGCCAGCAGCCAAACCGGGGACAGGGACGGCTACACCTTC.

The table lists this clone with a count of one. The rearrangement joins TRBV15 to TRBJ2-7, with 8 bases identical to TRBD1. The junction had 5 bases not matched to a gene; V was cut back by 5 bases and J by 5 bases. This CDR3 contains 13 residues. Germline V CDR1 and CDR2: LNHNV, YYDKDF (reference sequence). The CDR3 nucleotides are TGTGCCACCAGCCCGGGGACAGGCCACGAGCAGTACTTC. It translates to CATSPGTGHEQYF.

CDR3 in amino acids: CASSPRRQSPEAFF. The CDR3, as DNA: TGTGCCAGCAGCCCCCGTAGACAGTCCCCTGAAGCTTTCTTT. The rearrangement uses TRBV4-2 and TRBJ1-1, with a weak D call TRBD1 (5 bases). V was cut by 4 bases and J by 6 bases, with 15 bases left in between. CDR1 is LGHNA and CDR2 is YNFKEQ in the germline V gene. The CDR3 contains 14 residues.

The CDR3 nucleotides read TGCGCCAGCAGCTTGGGGGACAGGGGCCCTGGCACTGAAGCTTTCTTT. It specifies CASSLGDRGPGTEAFF. The chain links TRBV5-1 to TRBJ1-1, with 10 positions matching TRBD1. V lost 0 bases, J lost 4 bases, and 6 bases stayed unmatched. The germline V gene encodes CDR1 SGHRS and CDR2 YFSETQ. This CDR3 has 16 residues.

The V gene is TRBV7-2, the J gene TRBJ1-4; D is uncertain. The CDR3 totals 13 residues. V lost 2 bases to trimming and J lost 8 bases, with 9 bases between them. The germline CDR1 and CDR2 sequences are SGHTA and FQGNSA. This CDR3 reads CASSLLDGEKLFF. CDR3 sequence (DNA): TGTGCCAGCAGCTTACTTGACGGGGAAAAACTGTTTTTT.

J is TRBJ2-3 and V is TRBV15, with TRBD1 matching 8 bases. CDR3 length equals 13 residues. The V gene's germline CDR1 is LNHNV and CDR2 YYDKDF (reference sequence). After removal of 6 bases from V and 6 bases from J, the junction contained 5 bases not matched to a gene. CDR3 loop: CATRDREKDTQYF. Written as DNA, the CDR3 is TGTGCCACCAGGGACAGGGAAAAGGATACGCAGTATTTT.

CDR3 loop: CASSYGTGTYEQYF. Written as DNA, the CDR3 is TGTGCCAGCAGTTACGGGACAGGGACCTACGAGCAGTACTTC. The rearrangement links TRBV6-5 to TRBJ2-7; TRBD1 agrees at 9 bases. CDR1 MNHEY and CDR2 SVGAGI come from the germline V gene. V gave up 2 bases and J gave up 2 bases; unmatched junction bases: 1. This CDR3 has 14 amino acids.

This sequence joins TRBV7-2 and TRBJ2-5, with 14 bases that match TRBD2. The V and J ends lost 6 bases and 5 bases, in that order; junction bases with no gene match: 5. This CDR3 has 15 amino acids. CDR1 and CDR2 (germline): SGHTA, FQGNSA. The DNA for the CDR3 is TGTGCCAGCAGAAAGGGACTAGCGGGAGTGGAGACCCAGTACTTC. Its translation: CASRKGLAGVETQYF.

This chain connects TRBV19 to TRBJ1-5; 10 bases agree with TRBD1. The length of the CDR3 is 17 residues. The germline CDR1 and CDR2 sequences are LNHDA and SQIVND (reference sequence). The ends lost 1 base at V and 7 bases at J; junction bases unmatched: 10. CDR3: CASSIGATGQGNQPQHF. In nucleotides, the CDR3 is TGTGCCAGTAGTATAGGGGCAACGGGACAGGGGAACCAGCCCCAGCATTTT.

The chain uses TRBV28 and TRBJ2-7; 10 positions agree with TRBD1. V was pared by 3 bases and J by 3 bases, with 5 bases of the junction left unmatched. This CDR3 has 15 amino acids. CDR1 MDHEN and CDR2 SYDVKM come from the germline V gene. The CDR3 DNA sequence: TGTGCCAGCAGTTTCCCCGGGACAGGGGTCTACGAGCAGTACTTC. This gives the protein CASSFPGTGVYEQYF.

V is TRBV19 and J is TRBJ1-2, with a tentative D call TRBD1 (6 bases). This CDR3 region has 16 residues. Deletions cut 5 bases from V and 2 bases from J, with 18 bases between. The germline CDR1 and CDR2 sequences are LNHDA and SQIVND (reference sequence). The CDR3 sequence: CASSFLGSGTNYGYTF. The CDR3 coding sequence is TGTGCCAGTAGTTTTTTGGGGTCCGGGACAAACTATGGCTACACCTTC.

J is TRBJ2-7 and V is TRBV18; 8 bases are a match to TRBD2. With 2 bases clipped from V and 2 bases from J, the junction kept 2 bases outside the gene matches. The CDR3 has 14 amino acids. CDR1 is KGHSH and CDR2 is LQKENI in the germline V gene. CDR3 loop: CASSPGAGAYEQYF. In DNA, the CDR3 is TGTGCCAGCTCACCAGGAGCGGGAGCCTACGAGCAGTACTTC.

This chain connects TRBV6-1 to TRBJ1-5, with D unclear. This CDR3 has 15 residues. Germline lookup yields CDR1 MNHNS and CDR2 SASEGT. Deletions cut 6 bases from V and 0 bases from J, with 12 bases between. The CDR3 nucleotides read TGTGCCAGCAGGGAGGCTCTTTATAGCAATCAGCCCCAGCATTTT. This codes for CASREALYSNQPQHF.

This clone was found once. V and J are TRBV7-9 and TRBJ2-1; 8 bases fit TRBD1. CDR3 length: 13 residues. The V and J ends lost 8 bases and 10 bases, in that order; junction bases with no gene match: 10. Germline V gene sequence: CDR1 SEHNR, CDR2 FQNEAQ (reference sequence). The CDR3 DNA sequence: TGTGCCAGCTATCCCCAGGGGGCACCGGAGCAGTTCTTC. Its translation is CASYPQGAPEQFF.

This rearrangement joins TRBV6-1 to TRBJ2-2, with 12 bases aligning to TRBD2. V was pared by 3 bases and J by 2 bases, with 7 bases of the junction left unmatched. CDR1 and CDR2 (germline): MNHNS, SASEGT. There are 18 residues in the CDR3. The CDR3 here is CASSEILAGGDNTGELFF. CDR3 nucleotides: TGTGCCAGCAGTGAGATACTAGCGGGAGGCGATAACACCGGGGAGCTGTTTTTT.

A word on this clone: At one end the junction does not follow the germline gene, possibly because of a read error. The rearrangement joins TRBV7-9 to TRBJ2-3, with TRBD2 matching 14 bases. CDR1 and CDR2 from the germline V gene are SEHNR and FQNEAQ (reference sequence). This CDR3 is 18 amino acids long. The CDR3 loop is CASSLGTSGSTSTDTQYF. CDR3 nucleotides: TGTGCCAGCAGTTTAGGGACTAGCGGGAGTACTAGCACAGATACGCAGTATTTT.

The chain joins TRBV7-9 to TRBJ2-7; TRBD2 is a possible D gene (6 bases). The CDR3 is 15 residues long. The germline gives CDR1 SEHNR, CDR2 FQNEAQ (reference sequence). V was clipped by 2 bases and J by 0 bases, with 11 bases between them. The CDR3 protein is CASSLPGASSYEQYF. Written as DNA, the CDR3 is TGTGCCAGCAGCTTACCGGGAGCCTCCTCCTACGAGCAGTACTTC.

The chain's CDR3 is CASSLAGTGYGYTF. CDR3 DNA: TGTGCCAGCAGCTTAGCCGGGACAGGGTATGGCTACACCTTC. The chain couples TRBV7-9 to TRBJ1-2; 9 bases fit TRBD1. The CDR3 runs to 14 residues. Germline CDR1 and CDR2: SEHNR and FQNEAQ (reference sequence). The V gene end was trimmed by 0 bases and the J gene end by 5 bases; junction bases not matched to a gene: 1. The full variable domain, with the rest looked up from reference TRBV7-9 and TRBJ1-2, is DTGVSQNPRHKITKRGQNVTFRCDPISEHNRLYWYRQTLGQGPEFLTYFQNEAQLEKSRLLSDRFSAERPKGSFSTLEIQRTEQGDSAMYLCASSLAGTGYGYTFGSGTRLTVV.

CDR3 loop: CSVEAATSVTLWAQFF. The CDR3 nucleotides read TGCAGCGTTGAGGCAGCGACTAGCGTCACCCTCTGGGCCCAGTTCTTC. The rearrangement uses TRBV29-1 and TRBJ2-1, with 8 nucleotides matching TRBD2. Germline V gene data show CDR1 as SQVTM and CDR2 as ANQGSEA. The CDR3 contains 16 residues. V gave up 3 bases and J gave up 13 bases; unmatched junction bases: 20.

This sequence joins TRBV19 and TRBJ2-1, with D possibly TRBD2 on 5 matching bases. Germline CDR1 LNHDA, CDR2 SQIVND (reference sequence). V was pared by 3 bases and J by 10 bases, with 13 bases between. This CDR3 has 13 residues. The CDR3 reads CASSILGRWEQFF. The CDR3, as DNA: TGTGCCAGTAGTATTCTGGGGAGATGGGAGCAGTTCTTC.

V gene TRBV30 combines with J gene TRBJ2-3, with 8 positions matching TRBD2. CDR1 and CDR2 from the germline V gene are GTSNPN and SVGIG (reference sequence). Trimming took 3 bases from V and 8 from J; bases not matched to a gene: 10. This CDR3 is 14 amino acids long. The CDR3 loop is CAWSSGLAQATQYF. The DNA of the CDR3 is TGTGCCTGGAGCTCCGGACTAGCCCAGGCTACGCAGTATTTT.

The chain has TRBV19 and TRBJ1-2; TRBD1 aligns across 9 bases. CDR1 is LNHDA and CDR2 is SQIVND in the germline V gene (reference sequence). V gave up 4 bases and J gave up 0 bases; unmatched junction bases: 3. This CDR3 comprises 15 residues. The CDR3 region has the DNA TGTGCCAGTAGTAACAGGGGGCAATCTAACTATGGCTACACCTTC. This encodes CASSNRGQSNYGYTF.

The rearrangement uses TRBV2 and TRBJ2-1; 8 positions agree with TRBD2. Germline CDR1 is SNHLY and CDR2 is FYNNEI. This CDR3 has 13 residues. J lost 9 bases, V lost 1 base, and 2 bases had no gene match. The CDR3, as DNA: TGTGCCAGCAGTGAAGAGCGGGAGTCTGAGCAGTTCTTC. Translating it yields CASSEERESEQFF.

The CDR3 spells CASSVRTGANYGYTF. CDR3 DNA: TGTGCCAGCAGCGTACGGACAGGGGCTAACTATGGCTACACCTTC. The chain combines TRBV9 with TRBJ1-2, with 9 bases fitting TRBD1. Trimming took 1 base from V and 0 from J; bases not matched to a gene: 1. This CDR3 comprises 15 residues. CDR1 SGDLS and CDR2 YYNGEE come from the germline V gene. The full variable domain, its missing parts supplied by reference TRBV9 and TRBJ1-2, is DSGVTQTPKHLITATGQRVTLRCSPRSGDLSVYWYQQSLDQGLQFLIQYYNGEERAKGNILERFSAQQFPDLHSELNLSSLELGDSALYFCASSVRTGANYGYTFGSGTRLTVV.

The chain carries TRBV30 and TRBJ2-7; TRBD1 is a possible D gene (6 bases). Per germline, CDR1 GTSNPN and CDR2 SVGIG (reference sequence). V was clipped by 6 bases and J by 5 bases, with 23 bases between them. The CDR3 is 15 residues long. Here the CDR3 DNA reads TGTGCCTGCAGGGGACCCCGGTATTTGGCCAACGAGCAGTACTTC. As protein: CACRGPRYLANEQYF.

The rearrangement joins TRBV25-1 to TRBJ2-5; D perhaps matches TRBD2 (7 bases). Deletions cut 1 base from V and 5 bases from J, with 11 bases between. CDR1 and CDR2 (germline): MGHDK, SYGVNS. The CDR3 is 14 amino acids. The CDR3 loop reads CASSEWGGAETQYF. The CDR3 nucleotides read TGTGCCAGCAGTGAATGGGGGGGCGCGGAGACCCAGTACTTC.

The J gene is TRBJ2-3, the V gene TRBV28; perhaps TRBD1 as D (6 bases). V was cut by 7 bases and J by 7 bases, with 18 bases left in between. This CDR3 has 14 residues. Per germline, CDR1 MDHEN and CDR2 SYDVKM. CDR3 region: CASNRDTYVHTQYF. The CDR3 bases are TGTGCCAGCAACCGGGACACCTACGTGCATACGCAGTATTTT.

The V gene is TRBV4-1, the J gene TRBJ2-1; TRBD2 matches 11 bases. The CDR3 has 15 amino acids. V shed 4 bases, J shed 9 bases, and the junction held 8 bases outside the gene matches. CDR1 and CDR2 (germline): MGHRA, YSYEKL. The CDR3 sequence: CASSPLGLAVSEQFF. In DNA, the CDR3 is TGCGCCAGCAGCCCACTGGGACTAGCGGTGTCTGAGCAGTTCTTC.

The gene calls are TRBV18 and TRBJ1-4, with D maybe TRBD1 (6 bases). V lost 3 bases to trimming and J lost 12 bases, with 17 bases between them. CDR3 length: 14 residues. Germline loops: CDR1 KGHSH, CDR2 LQKENI. The CDR3 DNA sequence: TGTGCCAGCTCACCTATCCGGGACACGATGGAACTGTTTTTT. Its protein is CASSPIRDTMELFF.

V and J are TRBV4-1 and TRBJ1-2, with D hard to call. The CDR3 consists of 13 residues. Germline CDR1 reads MGHRA; CDR2 reads YSYEKL. Trimming pared 3 bases from V and 6 bases from J, leaving 11 bases between. This CDR3 reads CASSHATGDGYTF. DNA for the CDR3: TGCGCCAGCAGCCATGCCACGGGAGATGGCTACACCTTC.

This rearrangement joins TRBV10-3 to TRBJ1-1; D is unclear. There are 14 residues in the CDR3. V was trimmed by 10 bases and J by 0 bases, leaving 15 bases between them. CDR1 and CDR2 (germline): ENHRY, SYGVKD. CDR3 sequence (DNA): TGTGCCACCGCCATGGCAGTCATGAACACTGAAGCTTTCTTT. Protein: CATAMAVMNTEAFF.

This chain uses TRBV29-1 with TRBJ2-5; a weak D match, TRBD1 (6 bases). Germline CDR1 and CDR2: SQVTM and ANQGSEA. V was shortened by 5 bases and J by 5 bases, with 9 bases between the two germline ends. CDR3 length: 11 residues. The CDR3 DNA reads TGCAGCGTTAGGCAGGGGGAGACCCAGTACTTC. It specifies CSVRQGETQYF.